Listed below are T cell receptor beta chains from one sample, sequenced in a study of blood T cell repertoires in COVID-19. The protocol was immunoSEQ multiplex PCR, while the TCRdb copy is restricted to in-frame clones and leaves out a portion. The table lists 150,000 to 200,000 clones, approximately 94% of them singletons. The sample was peripheral blood. These TCRs come from a man between 25 and 39 years old with COVID-19, enrolled during active disease. Each CDR3 is given with its conserved first and last residue. D genes are given only for firm matches. The listing skips clone size in some rows; elsewhere it reads once, few, many or a size class.

D gene	V gene	clone size	J gene	CDR3 DNA	CDR3 protein
TRBD1	TRBV3-1/TRBV3-2	.	TRBJ2-5	TGTGCCAGCAGCCTTTCGGGACAGCAAGAGACCCAGTACTTC	CASSLSGQQETQYF
.	TRBV6-5	.	TRBJ1-2	TGTGCCAGCAGTCCTGGGTGGATGGGGGCGGATGGCTACACCTTC	CASSPGWMGADGYTF
.	TRBV5-1	.	TRBJ1-5	TGCGCCAGCAGCTTGGAGGGGCATCCTAATCAGCCCCAGCATTTT	CASSLEGHPNQPQHF
TRBD2	TRBV2	.	TRBJ2-5	TGTGCCAGCACTAATCGCTTAGCGGGGTCAGAGACCCAGTACTTC	CASTNRLAGSETQYF
.	TRBV27	once	TRBJ2-7	TGTGCCAGTAGGACTGAATCCTACGAGCAGTACTTC	CASRTESYEQYF
TRBD1	TRBV25-1	.	TRBJ1-2	TGTGCCAGCAGTGCTGGGACAGCTTATGGCTACACCTTC	CASSAGTAYGYTF
.	TRBV23-1	.	TRBJ2-7	TGCGCCAGCAGTCAATCGTGTTCAGGGTACTACGAGCAGTACTTC	CASSQSCSGYYEQYF
TRBD1	TRBV3-1/TRBV3-2	few	TRBJ2-7	TGTGCCAGCGGGACCGGACAGGGCTACGAGCAGTACTTC	CASGTGQGYEQYF
TRBD1	TRBV6-5	.	TRBJ1-2	TGTGCCAGCAGTCAGGGACAGGGAAATTATGGCTACACCTTC	CASSQGQGNYGYTF
.	TRBV19	.	TRBJ2-5	TGTGCCAGTAGTTTTTTCCAGGGAAGTGGCGAGACCCAGTACTTC	CASSFFQGSGETQYF
.	TRBV7-3	.	TRBJ1-3	TGTGCCAGCAGCCCCCACGGACACAACTCTGGAAACACCATATATTTT	CASSPHGHNSGNTIYF
TRBD1	TRBV3-1/TRBV3-2	.	TRBJ2-7	TGTGCCAGCAGCCAAGAGTATGGGACAGGGGGCTACGAGCAGTACTTC	CASSQEYGTGGYEQYF
.	TRBV10-3	.	TRBJ2-1	TGTGCCATCAGTGAAAGCCTCGGGGGACTCTATTCGAATGAGCAGTTCTTC	CAISESLGGLYSNEQFF
.	TRBV6-5	.	TRBJ1-2	TGTGCCAGCAGCTACGACAGAGGAAACTATGGCTACACCTTC	CASSYDRGNYGYTF
.	TRBV3-1/TRBV3-2	.	TRBJ2-7	TGTGCCAGCAGCCAAGACAGGGTAGGTGAGCAGTACTTC	CASSQDRVGEQYF
TRBD2	TRBV27	.	TRBJ2-1	TGTGCCAGCAGAACCGGGACTAGCGATTATGAGCAGTTCTTC	CASRTGTSDYEQFF
.	TRBV5-1	.	TRBJ2-3	TGCGCCAGCAGCTTGGTCCCAGCAGATACGCAGTATTTT	CASSLVPADTQYF
TRBD1	TRBV6-5	.	TRBJ2-7	TGTGCCAGTAACCCGGGGACAGTACCCTACGAGCAGTACTTC	CASNPGTVPYEQYF
TRBD2	TRBV10-1	.	TRBJ2-1	TGCGCCAGCAGTGAGGGTACTAGCGGGGGCTACAATGAGCAGTTCTTC	CASSEGTSGGYNEQFF
TRBD2	TRBV19	once	TRBJ2-2	TGTGCCAGTAGTATAAGCGGGGGGTCGGCCACCGGGGAGCTGTTTTTT	CASSISGGSATGELFF
TRBD1	TRBV5-1	.	TRBJ1-4	TGCGCCAGCAGCTTGGAGGGACAGGGGGTCGTTGGCGGCCTCAATGAAAAACTGTTTTTT	CASSLEGQGVVGGLNEKLFF
TRBD1	TRBV5-1	.	TRBJ1-5	TGCGCCAGCAGCTCGACAGGGGAGGGGCCCCAGCATTTT	CASSSTGEGPQHF
TRBD1	TRBV6-5	once	TRBJ1-3	TGTGCCAGCAGTTACGTGGGACAGTCTGGAAACACCATATATTTT	CASSYVGQSGNTIYF
.	TRBV12-5	.	TRBJ2-1	TGTGCTAGTGGTTTGGTCCCAGGGGTTTACCGATACAATGAGCAGTTCTTC	CASGLVPGVYRYNEQFF
.	TRBV7-9	.	TRBJ1-1	TGTGCCAGCAGCTTACTGACGGGGAACACTGAAGCTTTCTTT	CASSLLTGNTEAFF
TRBD1	TRBV9	.	TRBJ2-1	TGTGCCAGCAGCGTCCTGGGACAGGGAAAAATCAATGAGCAGTTCTTC	CASSVLGQGKINEQFF
.	TRBV24-1	.	TRBJ2-6	TGTGCCACCAGTGATTCCAGCTCTGGGGCCAACGTCCTGACTTTC	CATSDSSSGANVLTF
.	TRBV27	.	TRBJ1-2	TGTGCCAGCAAACTTCGGGGGGCGGGGGACGGCTACACCTTC	CASKLRGAGDGYTF
TRBD2	TRBV11-2	.	TRBJ2-3	TGTGCCAGCAGCGGCCCGCGAGCGGGGGGCCGGGGCACAGATACGCAGTATTTT	CASSGPRAGGRGTDTQYF
.	TRBV7-9	.	TRBJ2-5	TGTGCCAGCAGCTTAGGCGGGGCGGCCGGGGAGACCCAGTACTTC	CASSLGGAAGETQYF
TRBD1	TRBV6-2/TRBV6-3	.	TRBJ1-2	TGTGCCAGCAGCCCGGGACAGGGACTCGGTGGCTACACCTTC	CASSPGQGLGGYTF
.	TRBV5-1	.	TRBJ2-3	TGCGCCAGCAGCGGGCGGGTTGGTAGCACAGATACGCAGTATTTT	CASSGRVGSTDTQYF
.	TRBV5-1	.	TRBJ1-1	TGCGCCAGCAGCCCCGCGGGAGAGAACACTGAAGCTTTCTTT	CASSPAGENTEAFF
.	TRBV10-2	.	TRBJ1-1	TGCGCCAGCAGGGAGAACAGGAACACTGAAGCTTTCTTT	CASRENRNTEAFF
.	TRBV3-1/TRBV3-2	.	TRBJ2-1	TGTGCCAGCAGCCCACCGTACAGCTACAATGAGCAGTTCTTC	CASSPPYSYNEQFF
.	TRBV6-5	.	TRBJ1-1	TGTGCCAGCACGGACAGCCACACTGAAGCTTTCTTT	CASTDSHTEAFF
TRBD2	TRBV6-5	.	TRBJ2-5	TGTGCCAGCAGTTACTCGGTCGGGGGGGTACAGGAGACCCAGTACTTC	CASSYSVGGVQETQYF
.	TRBV19	.	TRBJ2-3	TGTGCCAGTAGTATCCAGGAAAACACAGATACGCAGTATTTT	CASSIQENTDTQYF
TRBD2	TRBV7-2	.	TRBJ2-1	TGTGCCAGCAGCCCCCAAAAGCTAGCGGGGGGGTCTGAGGTCTTC	CASSPQKLAGGSEVF
TRBD2	TRBV2	.	TRBJ2-1	TGTGCCAGCAGTGAAGCCCAGACTAGCGTGCACCACAATGAGCAGTTCTTC	CASSEAQTSVHHNEQFF
.	TRBV3-1/TRBV3-2	.	TRBJ1-5	TGTGCCAGCAGCCAAGATCTGGGGGCGGGCTATCAGCCCCAGCATTTT	CASSQDLGAGYQPQHF